The clone carrying this TCR beta chain was observed a few times. The data stem from a study of identical twins. Germline lookup yields CDR1 LGHDT and CDR2 YNNKEL (reference sequence). The CDR3 is 18 residues long. The V segment lost 0 bases and the J segment 6 bases; nucleotides outside the gene matches: 10. Template switching (which added a universal primer site) was used, and cDNA carried unique molecular identifiers. TCRdb reprocessed the 5' RACE reads with MiXCR, giving one entry per CDR3 protein. The data show just over 450,000 distinct CDR3 sequences, around 14% seen once. The sample was also linked to a second study, of yellow fever vaccine responses in identical twins.

The clonotype comes from a young woman in good health. Material: CD4+ T cells sorted from blood. The V gene is TRBV3-1, the J gene TRBJ2-3; 12 bases map to TRBD2. The CDR3: CASSQDRRLAGVADTQYF. CDR3 nucleotide sequence: TGTGCCAGCAGCCAAGATCGGAGACTAGCGGGAGTCGCGGATACGCAGTATTTT.